The present T cell receptor (beta chain) was sequenced within a study of Tregs in tolerant kidney transplant recipients (dated by TCRdb to between 2018 and 2021). In terms of the full investigation: Related donors were used in the transplants with nonmyeloablative bone marrow transplantation, and mixed chimerism was transient in the human trials. The study used TCRbeta sequencing to identify donor-specific regulatory T cells before combined kidney and bone marrow transplantation, then tracked those cells after transplant. General study outcomes and caveats: Donor-specific Treg expansion exceeded global Treg expansion in tolerant patients, suggesting antigen-driven rather than nonspecific expansion. The study was constrained by small patient numbers, and validation of the findings is required in larger populations and under other immunosuppression protocols. PCR primers changed over time for some patients, so nucleotide-level comparison across those patients' samples was not possible. Expanding Tregs with activated donor B cells appeared to identify the most biologically relevant and donor-specific TCRbeta repertoire. Biological reproducibility was not directly assessed, although technical replication error appeared to be minimal.

For TCRbeta CDR3 sequencing, genomic DNA was extracted from sorted cells using the QIAGEN DNeasy Blood and Tissue Kit. High-throughput TCRbeta CDR3 sequencing, which included PCR amplification with bias correction and internal controls, was done commercially through immunoSEQ. The source study handled its data this way. A unique productive TCRbeta sequence was defined by the CDR3 nucleotide sequence when primers matched, and otherwise by the CDR3 amino acid sequence together with the Vbeta and Jbeta genes. To correct for sorting error, sequences found in more than one sorted population at a frequency ratio of 2:1 or less were discarded, and the remaining shared sequences were assigned to the population with the higher frequency. A sequence counted as donor-reactive if, in CFSE-low cells, the sequence had a frequency of at least 0.01% and was expanded at least 5-fold compared with unstimulated cells. Jensen-Shannon divergence, calculated on the top 100 TCRbeta sequences ranked by frequency, was used to quantify repertoire divergence. For samples with multiple sequencing runs, sorting error was corrected in each run separately before the runs were combined. What TCRdb holds here is the immuneACCESS table cut down to in-frame rearrangements. Part of the clones is not present; checked against another copy, under half of the missing clones reflect an unresolved V gene, and the others are unexplained. V and J calls plus clone size are reproduced from that table; the DNA served to infer D and trimming. Across this sample there are about 110,000 clones, with roughly 90% seen only once. Clones ranked in the top ten supply nearly 0.35% of the sample.

Unmatched junction bases come to 5, with V trimmed by 1 base and J by 4 bases. The CDR1 and CDR2 encoded by the germline V gene are MDHEN and SYDVKM. The CDR3, from cysteine to phenylalanine, totals 15 residues. Of all the DNA, just the CDR3 is kept, 45 bases in frame from base 1. Turning to this clone: Its antigen remains unidentified. No much larger clone is present one base from it, and per-base qualities are unavailable.

According to the study, the label for this sample's time point signals: blood sample drawn before combined kidney and bone marrow transplant. Unstimulated Tregs (CD4+CD25+CD127-), CD4+ non-Tregs (CD4+CD25-), CD4 and CD8 cells were FACS-sorted from thawed PBMCs. A few combined kidney and bone marrow transplant recipients from the ITN036ST trial were included as patients, and samples were available only from these trial subjects. Healthy control blood was processed by Ficoll density gradient to PBMCs and cryopreserved; patient PBMCs were collected before and after transplant. Specimen: CD4+ T cells from blood, collected before the transplant. The sequence joins TRBV28 to TRBJ2-3, and TRBD2 aligns with 7 junction nucleotides. This TCR was sampled from a human donor who received a combined kidney and bone marrow transplant. The DNA sequence is as follows: TGTGCCAGCAGTTTATTCGCGGGAGTGGCAGATACGCAGTATTTT. Protein translation: CASSLFAGVADTQYF.